This note documents a single T cell receptor beta chain sequence. This clonotype was observed many times. Its specific antigen is unknown. Base-call qualities are not available, and no considerably larger clone is one nucleotide away. What the time point label conveys for this sample: patch test 1, 2 weeks after DPC sensitization. Per the publication, the treatment or condition label means: therapeutic diphenylcyclopropenone sensitization with weekly scalp DPC. At each patch-test visit, blood was drawn before the patch test was applied. To be eligible, patients had to be aged 18 to 70, diagnosed with alopecia and judged suitable for DPC therapy, while pregnant patients were excluded. Unfractionated whole blood was collected in Tempus Blood RNA tubes, and total RNA was extracted from that blood. This record belongs to a study of human T cells and chemical hapten exposure (dated by TCRdb to 2020 to 2023). A note on the overall study: For sensitization, 2% DPC in acetone was applied to a 2 cm by 2 cm area of upper inner arm skin. Throughout the study period of about 25 weeks, patients also received therapeutic DPC doses to the scalp every week. Patch tests used Finn chambers with 0.01% DPC on the upper back, scored after 6 days by International Contact Dermatitis Research Group standards. The patient cohort, mostly female, included alopecia areata with under or over 50% scalp involvement, alopecia totalis and alopecia universalis. Libraries were pooled for sequencing, and per-sample TCR yields varied mainly because of small differences in library volumes within the pool. In alopecia patients, the study followed how the peripheral blood TCR repertoire changed in vivo over primary and secondary sensitization to diphenylcyclopropenone (DPC), a hapten. Blood samples were taken from patients before sensitization (week 0) and then at 2, 6 and about 24 weeks after DPC sensitization. Blood for TCR sequencing was provided by twenty-nine alopecia patients at one to four time points (pre-sensitization, 2, 6 and 24 weeks). What the authors observed across the whole study: DPC sensitization did not change how many TCRs were above 1 in 1000 frequency, and no evidence was found of alterations in global repertoire structure. Expanded TCRs formed significantly more large CDR3 similarity clusters than pre-sensitization or healthy control sets, consistent with antigen-driven responses. After repeated subsampling, changes were observed in the strength of the expansion versus patch-test correlation and in the threshold at which the correlation became significant. Patch test score was positively correlated with the number of PT1 expanded TCRs, with significance at thresholds 8, 16 and 32 but not at 4. Alopecia, a presumed autoimmune disease, was present in all patients, so the immune response of the patients might differ from that of healthy individuals.

Library method: RACE. Sequenced using a NextSeq 500. Library preparation attached unique molecular identifiers to individual cDNA molecules for quantitative, reproducible TCR counting. Each blood RNA sample was used to sequence both TCR alpha and TCR beta chains. The study's processing was this. Samples had a median of roughly 91,000 TCRs, with a range from roughly 23,224 to 700,000. The Decombinator software suite was used to annotate V, J and CDR3 in the TCR reads. To make PS versus PT1 abundance plots, every sample was subsampled to the same number of TCRs (28,000). Expanded TCRs were defined as absent before sensitization and observed at least eight times at the 2-week time point. The raw public reads went through TCRdb reprocessing: fastp at Q25, MiXCR clone calling, in-frame beta chains kept. Every CDR3 protein is listed once, alongside the most common genes and DNA of its rows. It is TCRdb's table, rather than the study itself, that gives the V and J calls and clone size. Across this sample there are 380,000 or so distinct CDR3 sequences, with 4.8% seen only once. The top ten hold around 2.3% of the sample.

Taken from the germline V gene (reference sequence), the CDR1 and CDR2 loops are SEHNR and FQNEAQ. The trim is 3 bases for V and 5 bases for J, with a gap of 7 bases between the germline ends. The CDR3 starts with the cysteine, ends with the phenylalanine, and has 13 residues. The DNA shown is the 39-base CDR3, in frame from base 1. The clonotype was recovered from a woman aged 50 to 60 with alopecia areata. Some clones in this sample may be carry-over from other donors' samples. The material sequenced was whole blood, taken in connection with sensitization to the hapten diphenylcyclopropenone (DPC). The V and J genes are TRBV7-9 and TRBJ1-4; matching of 5 bases hints at TRBD1 as the D gene. The CDR3 protein is CASSFRGNEKLFF. The nucleotide sequence reads TGTGCCAGCAGCTTCCGGGGGAATGAAAAACTGTTTTTT.